The sequence of this T cell receptor beta chain was determined in a study of early T cells in non-severe SARS-CoV-2 infection (dated by TCRdb to the early 2020s). About the investigation overall: Bulk RNA from unsorted whole blood was used for TCR sequencing, so alpha and beta chains could not be paired.

Trimming removed 0 bases from V and 5 bases from J, leaving 10 bases between the germline ends. According to the germline V gene (reference sequence), CDR1 reads LNHNV and CDR2 reads YYDKDF. From cysteine to phenylalanine, the CDR3 is 15 amino acids long. Only CDR3 DNA remains: 45 bases, in frame from the first base. This was a case-control study nested in a cohort of healthcare workers in London, UK, who had nasopharyngeal swab PCR tests and blood samples taken every week. Healthcare workers were recruited during the week of the UK lockdown, between 23 and 31 March 2020, and followed weekly for up to 16 weeks. This clonotype was found many times. Its antigen target is currently unknown. Base-call qualities are not available, and no considerably larger clone is one nucleotide away. Broad study findings and their caveats: VDJdb matching was skewed toward anti-spike CD8 responses, so virus-specific expansions were likely underestimated and private and CD4 specificities were missed.

The library came from 5' RACE. Sequencing was performed on a NextSeq 500. In the TCR library protocol, unique molecular identifiers were attached to individual cDNA molecules to correct for PCR bias and sequencing error. Sequencing covered both TCR alpha and beta chains, and within each sample the abundances of alpha and beta sequences were tightly co-correlated. As for how the authors treated the data: Decombinator V4 was used to annotate TCR sequences for V gene, J gene and CDR3. TCRs were defined as expanded if a significant change between any two time points was detected under a Poisson model with p below 0.0001. TCR abundances were normalised to the total number of TCRs sequenced per sample and were expressed as counts per million. TRAV1-2 paired with TRAJ12, TRAJ20 or TRAJ33 defined MAIT TCRs, while TRAV10 paired with TRAJ18 defined iNKT TCRs. VDJdb, accessed 1 November 2021, was searched for CMV, EBV and SARS-CoV-2 annotated TCRs, with TCRs annotated for multiple antigens excluded. TCRdb took the public reads, trimmed them with fastp at Q25, ran MiXCR for clone calling and kept in-frame beta chains. Rows merge per CDR3 protein into single entries with the most common DNA and genes. The V and J calls shown here were made by TCRdb, not taken from the authors' results. The sample records tens of thousands of distinct CDR3 sequences, less than 9.5% of which are singletons. The top ten hold approximately 5.7% of the sample.

The chain is made from TRBV15 and TRBJ1-4, and TRBD1 may be the D gene, going by 5 matching bases. The sequenced sample was whole blood, obtained at baseline. The origin of this receptor is an adult who was a healthcare worker with PCR-confirmed SARS-CoV-2 infection or an uninfected control (not recorded which). The DNA is as follows: TGTGCCACCAGCAGAGAAGACAGTTCAAATGAAAAACTGTTTTTT. Translated, it reads CATSREDSSNEKLFF.